Listed below are T cell receptor beta chains from one sample, sequenced in a study of identical twins. MiXCR, run by TCRdb on the 5' RACE reads, gives a single entry per CDR3 protein. Seen here are under 250,000 distinct CDR3 sequences, roughly a tenth observed once, and the top ten hold 5% to 5.5%. Sequencing used memory (CD45RO+) T cells sorted from blood. The receptor set was obtained from a woman aged 18-29 years in good health. Both conserved end residues are part of each CDR3. Each record gives: D gene, J gene, clone size, V gene, CDR3 protein, CDR3 DNA. D genes are given only for firm matches. Not every row has a clone size; where given, it reads once, few, many or a size class.

>.|TRBJ2-2|many|TRBV12-3/TRBV12-4
CASNSWAGATTGELFF
TGTGCCAGCAATTCCTGGGCGGGGGCCACCACCGGGGAGCTGTTTTTT
>.|TRBJ2-3|many|TRBV10-3
CAISESIRGTDTQYF
TGTGCCATCAGTGAGTCGATCCGGGGGACAGATACGCAGTATTTT
>.|TRBJ2-3|.|TRBV20-1
CSASRYGSTDTQYF
TGCAGTGCTAGCAGGTATGGGAGCACAGATACGCAGTATTTT
>TRBD1|TRBJ1-2|.|TRBV13
CASSRRDRGSGYTF
TGTGCCAGCAGCCGCCGGGACAGGGGCTCTGGCTACACCTTC
>TRBD1|TRBJ2-7|many|TRBV10-3
CAIQLDGQGAYEQYF
TGTGCCATCCAGTTGGATGGACAGGGAGCCTACGAGCAGTACTTC
>TRBD1|TRBJ1-1|many|TRBV20-1
CSAGGQGETAFF
TGCAGTGCTGGGGGACAGGGAGAAACGGCTTTCTTT
>.|TRBJ1-1|.|TRBV29-1
CSGITLNTEAFF
TGCAGCGGCATCACCTTGAACACTGAAGCTTTCTTT
>.|TRBJ1-4|.|TRBV6-2/TRBV6-3
CATGENEKLFF
TGTGCCACCGGGGAGAATGAAAAACTGTTTTTT
>.|TRBJ1-1|.|TRBV5-1
CASSVNLGNTEAFF
TGCGCCAGCAGCGTTAACCTTGGGAACACTGAAGCTTTCTTT
>.|TRBJ2-2|.|TRBV20-1
CSASGDTTGELFF
TGCAGTGCTAGCGGGGATACGACCGGGGAGCTGTTTTTT
>.|TRBJ1-1|few|TRBV6-5
CASFKEGTEAFF
TGTGCCAGCTTTAAGGAGGGCACTGAAGCTTTCTTT
>TRBD1|TRBJ2-7|few|TRBV2
CASSRDSNYEQYF
TGTGCCAGCAGTCGGGACAGTAACTACGAGCAGTACTTC
>TRBD2|TRBJ2-1|many|TRBV24-1
CATSIAGEREQFF
TGTGCCACCAGTATAGCGGGAGAACGGGAGCAGTTCTTC
>.|TRBJ1-1|.|TRBV5-6
CASSPARDPTEAFF
TGTGCCAGCAGCCCAGCCCGGGATCCCACTGAAGCTTTCTTT
>.|TRBJ2-1|.|TRBV9
CASSPSEAYNEQFF
TGTGCCAGCAGCCCCTCGGAGGCCTACAATGAGCAGTTCTTC